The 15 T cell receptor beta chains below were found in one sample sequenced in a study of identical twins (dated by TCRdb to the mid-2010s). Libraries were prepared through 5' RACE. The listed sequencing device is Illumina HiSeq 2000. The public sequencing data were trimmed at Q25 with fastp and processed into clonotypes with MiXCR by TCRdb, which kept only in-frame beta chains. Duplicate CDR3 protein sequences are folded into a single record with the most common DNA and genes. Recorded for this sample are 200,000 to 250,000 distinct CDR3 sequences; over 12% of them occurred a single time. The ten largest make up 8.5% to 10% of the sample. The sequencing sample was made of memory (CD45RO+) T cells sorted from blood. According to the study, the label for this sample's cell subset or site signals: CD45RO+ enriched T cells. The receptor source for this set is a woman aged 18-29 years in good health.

The CDR3 bases are TGCGCCAGCAGCCAAACTCAGCGGGGGCACTCCTACAATGAGCAGTTCTTC. Translating gives CASSQTQRGHSYNEQFF. V is TRBV4-3 and J is TRBJ2-1, with TRBD2 identical over 8 bases. The CDR3 runs 17 residues. V dropped 2 bases and J dropped 0; count of bases not matched to a gene: 6. Germline CDR1 reads LGHNA; CDR2 reads YSLEER.

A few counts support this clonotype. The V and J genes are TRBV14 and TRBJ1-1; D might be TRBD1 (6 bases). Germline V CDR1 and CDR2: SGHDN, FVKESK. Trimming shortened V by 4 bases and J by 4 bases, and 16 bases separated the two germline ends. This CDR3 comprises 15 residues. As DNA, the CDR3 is TGTGCCAGCAGCCGTTCAGGGGTCCCCGGCACTGAAGCTTTCTTT. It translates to CASSRSGVPGTEAFF.

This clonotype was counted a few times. CDR3 coding DNA: TGTGCCAGCAGCGTCTCCGGGACCAACTACAATGAGCAGTTCTTC. Its protein product is CASSVSGTNYNEQFF. The chain combines TRBV9 with TRBJ2-1; D could derive from TRBD1 or TRBD2 (5 bases each). Germline V gene lookup returns CDR1 SGDLS and CDR2 YYNGEE. The CDR3 contains 15 residues. V dropped 2 bases and J dropped 3 bases, with 12 bases sitting between them.

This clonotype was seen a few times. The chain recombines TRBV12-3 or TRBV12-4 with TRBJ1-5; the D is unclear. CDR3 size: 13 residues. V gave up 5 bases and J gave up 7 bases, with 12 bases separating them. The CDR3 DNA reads TGTGCCAGCAGTCCCTTACAAGGGCAGCCCCAGCATTTT. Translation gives CASSPLQGQPQHF.

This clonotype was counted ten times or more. The CDR3 DNA sequence: TGTGCCAGCAGCTTGGCCCGTGGCTTACGCGGGCAGTACTTC. Translation gives CASSLARGLRGQYF. This chain connects TRBV5-6 to TRBJ2-7; no clear D. V was shortened by 0 bases and J by 9 bases, with 16 bases between the two germline ends. Germline assignment: CDR1 SGHDT and CDR2 YYEEEE. CDR3 length equals 14 residues.

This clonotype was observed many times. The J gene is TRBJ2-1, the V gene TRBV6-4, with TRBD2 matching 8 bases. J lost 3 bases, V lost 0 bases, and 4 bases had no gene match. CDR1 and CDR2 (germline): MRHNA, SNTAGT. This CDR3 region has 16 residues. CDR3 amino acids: CASSDSSGKGYNEQFF. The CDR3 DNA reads TGTGCCAGCAGTGACTCTAGCGGGAAGGGCTACAATGAGCAGTTCTTC.

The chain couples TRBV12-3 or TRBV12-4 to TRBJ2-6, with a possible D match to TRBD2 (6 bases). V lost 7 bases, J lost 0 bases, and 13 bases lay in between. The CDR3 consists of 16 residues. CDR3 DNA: TGTGCCAGCACCGCCGCGGGATACTCTGGGGCCAACGTCCTGACTTTC. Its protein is CASTAAGYSGANVLTF.

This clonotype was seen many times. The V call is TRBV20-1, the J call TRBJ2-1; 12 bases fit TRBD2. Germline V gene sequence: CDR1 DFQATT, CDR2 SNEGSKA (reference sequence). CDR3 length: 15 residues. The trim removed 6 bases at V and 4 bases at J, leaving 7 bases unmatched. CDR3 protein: CSAGLAGLSYNEQFF. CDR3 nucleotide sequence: TGCAGTGCCGGACTAGCGGGATTGTCATACAATGAGCAGTTCTTC.

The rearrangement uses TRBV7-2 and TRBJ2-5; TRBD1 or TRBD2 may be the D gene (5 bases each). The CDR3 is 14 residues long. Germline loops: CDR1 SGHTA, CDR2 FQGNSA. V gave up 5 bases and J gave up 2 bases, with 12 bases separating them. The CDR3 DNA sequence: TGTGCCAGCAGCACCCGGGACGTACAAGAGACCCAGTACTTC. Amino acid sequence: CASSTRDVQETQYF.

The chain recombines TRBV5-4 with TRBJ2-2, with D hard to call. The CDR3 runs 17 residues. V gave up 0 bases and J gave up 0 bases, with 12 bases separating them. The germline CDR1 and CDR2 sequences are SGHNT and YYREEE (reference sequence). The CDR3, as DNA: TGTGCCAGCAGCTTGGGTGGGAAACAAACGAACACCGGGGAGCTGTTTTTT. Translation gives CASSLGGKQTNTGELFF.

The CDR3 nucleotides are TGCGCCAGCAGCCCGGACAGGCTTTCCTACGAGCAGTACTTC. This sequence encodes CASSPDRLSYEQYF. The chain has TRBV5-1 and TRBJ2-7, with 7 bases lining up with TRBD1. The CDR3 has 14 residues. After removal of 4 bases from V and 1 base from J, the junction contained 5 bases not matched to a gene. CDR1 is SGHRS and CDR2 is YFSETQ in the germline V gene.

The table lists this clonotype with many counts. Here the CDR3 DNA reads TGTGCCAGCTCACGGCCGGGACTAGCACAAGAGACCCAGTACTTC. Protein: CASSRPGLAQETQYF. V gene TRBV18 combines with J gene TRBJ2-5; 9 nucleotides match TRBD2. Losses at the gene ends were 4 bases for V and 2 bases for J; bases not matched to a gene: 5. The germline gives CDR1 KGHSH, CDR2 LQKENI. This CDR3 region has 15 residues.

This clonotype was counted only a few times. The CDR3 DNA reads TGCAGTGCCCGCGGCAGGGAAGACCACGAGCAGTACTTC. It encodes CSARGREDHEQYF. This chain connects TRBV20-1 to TRBJ2-7, with D possibly being TRBD1 (5 bases). Trimming removed 6 bases from V and 5 bases from J, with 17 bases in between. The CDR3 is made up of 13 amino acids. CDR1 is DFQATT and CDR2 is SNEGSKA in the germline V gene (reference sequence).

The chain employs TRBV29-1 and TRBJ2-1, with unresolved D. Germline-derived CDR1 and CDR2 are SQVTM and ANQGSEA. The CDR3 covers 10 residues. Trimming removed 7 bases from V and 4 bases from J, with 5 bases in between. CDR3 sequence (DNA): TGCAGCGGGTGGTACAATGAGCAGTTCTTC. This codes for CSGWYNEQFF.

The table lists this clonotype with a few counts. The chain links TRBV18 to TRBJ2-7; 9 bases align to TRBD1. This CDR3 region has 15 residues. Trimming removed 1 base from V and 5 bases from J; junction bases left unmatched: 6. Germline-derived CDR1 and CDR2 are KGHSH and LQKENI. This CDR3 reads CASSPLRDRAHEQYF. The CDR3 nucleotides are TGTGCCAGCTCACCACTTCGGGACAGGGCCCACGAGCAGTACTTC.